This T cell receptor (beta chain) was identified during a study of PD-L1 blockade in urothelial cancer. Using immunoSEQ multiplex PCR, the repertoire was profiled, and TCRdb retains in-frame clones only, with some absent. In the table there are 23,000 or so clones, under 90% of which are singletons. The CDR3 spans 15 residues. V trimming: 1 base; J trimming: 0 bases; junction bases outside the gene matches: 2. Germline-derived CDR1 and CDR2 are LGHNA and YNFKEQ. Time point defined: peripheral blood 6 weeks after treatment start. The specimen was PBMCs, collected around atezolizumab (anti-PD-L1) treatment. The TCR sequence derives from a man between 65 and 85 years old with urothelial cancer. The chain combines TRBV4-2 with TRBJ1-1, with 7 positions matching TRBD1. CDR3 bases: TGTGCCAGCAGCCAAGCTCAGGGGGTGAACACTGAAGCTTTCTTT. This encodes CASSQAQGVNTEAFF.